This entry describes one T cell receptor (beta chain). Its target is unknown. TCRdb re-derived calls from the 5' RACE reads in MiXCR, one entry per CDR3 protein. Of about 400,000 distinct CDR3 sequences listed, roughly an eighth were seen once; the top ten hold around 21%. This sample is part of a study of T-cell memory formation after mild COVID-19. Overall study results and limits: Some SARS-CoV-2-responding clones were already detected in memory before infection. Researchers report contracting CD4+ clones mostly in CM and EM, with CD8+ clones in EMRA. A balance of CD4 and CD8 characterized clones contracting day 15 to 85, whereas later expanders leaned CD4+. The SARS-CoV-2 specificity of second-wave clones reaching peak at day 37 remained unverified.

Germline values: CDR1 MGHRA, CDR2 YSYEKL. The CDR3 sequence is 15 residues long. V was clipped by 1 base and J by 4 bases, with 13 bases between them. V usage is TRBV4-1 and J usage is TRBJ1-2; possibly TRBD1 for D (5 bases). The source is a man in his late teens or twenties who had mild COVID-19 (a few samples of this study predate the infection). Cell type and time point are not known. The sequenced material came from PBMCs or a T cell subset sorted from them (not recorded which). CDR3 nucleotide sequence: TGCGCCAGCAGCCAAGCTCCGGGGGATCTCTATGGCTACACCTTC. It translates to CASSQAPGDLYGYTF.